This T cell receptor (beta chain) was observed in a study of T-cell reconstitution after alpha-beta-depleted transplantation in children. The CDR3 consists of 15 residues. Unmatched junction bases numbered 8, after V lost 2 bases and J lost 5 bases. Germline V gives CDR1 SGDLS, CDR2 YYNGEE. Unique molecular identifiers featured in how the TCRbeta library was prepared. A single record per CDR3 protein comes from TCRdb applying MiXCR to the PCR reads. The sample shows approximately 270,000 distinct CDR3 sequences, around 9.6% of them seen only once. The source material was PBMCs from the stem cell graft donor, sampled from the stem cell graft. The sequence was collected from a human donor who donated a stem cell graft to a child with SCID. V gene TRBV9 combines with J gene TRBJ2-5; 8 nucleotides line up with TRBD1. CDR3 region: CASSVQTGAVETQYF. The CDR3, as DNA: TGTGCCAGCAGCGTCCAGACAGGGGCGGTGGAGACCCAGTACTTC.